This section outlines one T cell receptor (beta chain) sequence together with its context. Its specificity is not known. The sample comes from a study of T cells in Graves' hyperthyroidism and ophthalmopathy. Amplification of TCR beta CDR3 regions was performed using RNA transcripts as template. With the HTBI primer set, the TCR CDR3 went through a first round of RT-PCR. TCRdb redid the calling of the multiplex PCR reads with MiXCR, one entry per CDR3 protein. This sample carries about 500,000 distinct CDR3 sequences, around 50% of them seen once, and the ten largest clones take about 45%. Study results and limitations: A median around 6.4 months before onset, the model predicted ophthalmopathy. Most thyroid clonotypes expanded above 0.001 appeared in blood too.

The junction had 7 bases not matched to a gene; V was cut back by 8 bases and J by 3 bases. Germline loops: CDR1 SQVTM, CDR2 ANQGSEA. The CDR3 extends over 12 amino acids. Orbital computed tomography and thyroid ultrasound, together with serum TRAb and thyroxine and clinical symptoms, were used for diagnoses. This rearrangement joins TRBV29-1 to TRBJ2-7, with 7 nucleotides matching TRBD2. The sequencing input was peripheral blood or thyroid tissue (not recorded which). This clonotype originated in an adult woman with Graves' disease, either hyperthyroidism or ophthalmopathy (not recorded which). The CDR3 loop reads CSKAGVHYEQYF. The CDR3 bases are TGCAGCAAGGCGGGGGTTCACTACGAGCAGTACTTC.